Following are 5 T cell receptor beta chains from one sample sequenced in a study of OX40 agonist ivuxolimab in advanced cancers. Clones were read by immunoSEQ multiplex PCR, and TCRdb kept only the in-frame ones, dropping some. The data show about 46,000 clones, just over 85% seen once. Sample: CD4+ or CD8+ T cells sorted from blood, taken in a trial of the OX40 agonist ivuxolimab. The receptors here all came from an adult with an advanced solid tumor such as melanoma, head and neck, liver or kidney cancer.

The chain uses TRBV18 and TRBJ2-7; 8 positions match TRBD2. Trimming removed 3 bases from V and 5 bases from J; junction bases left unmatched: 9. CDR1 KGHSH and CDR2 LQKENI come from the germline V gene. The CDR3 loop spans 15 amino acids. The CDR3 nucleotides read TGTGCCAGCTCACCCCCCGGGACTAGTATCGACGAGCAGTACTTC. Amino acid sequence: CASSPPGTSIDEQYF.

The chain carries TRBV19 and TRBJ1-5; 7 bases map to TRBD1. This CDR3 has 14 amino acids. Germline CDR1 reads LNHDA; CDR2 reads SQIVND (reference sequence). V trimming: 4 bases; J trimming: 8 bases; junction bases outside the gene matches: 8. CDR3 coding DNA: TGTGCCAGTAGTAACAGGGGCCCGGGAGAGCCCCAGCATTTT. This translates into CASSNRGPGEPQHF. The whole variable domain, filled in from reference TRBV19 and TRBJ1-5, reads DGGITQSPKYLFRKEGQNVTLSCEQNLNHDAMYWYRQDPGQGLRLIYYSQIVNDFQKGDIAEGYSVSREKKESFPLTVTSAQKNPTAFYLCASSNRGPGEPQHFGDGTRLSIL.

The CDR3 DNA reads TGTGCCATCAGTGAGTCTGGCAGAGGTCCCACTGAAGCTTTCTTT. This translates into CAISESGRGPTEAFF. V gene TRBV10-3 combines with J gene TRBJ1-1; D is uncertain. CDR3 size: 15 residues. Germline lookup yields CDR1 ENHRY and CDR2 SYGVKD. V was shortened by 0 bases and J by 4 bases, with 12 bases between the two germline ends.

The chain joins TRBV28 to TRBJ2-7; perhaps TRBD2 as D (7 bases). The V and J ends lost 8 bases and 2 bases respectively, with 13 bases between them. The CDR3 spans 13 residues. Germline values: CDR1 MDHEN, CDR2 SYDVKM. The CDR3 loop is CASSGEGTYEQYF. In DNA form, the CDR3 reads TGTGCCAGCTCAGGGGAGGGGACCTACGAGCAGTACTTC. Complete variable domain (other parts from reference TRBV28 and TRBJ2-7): DVKVTQSSRYLVKRTGEKVFLECVQDMDHENMFWYRQDPGLGLRLIYFSYDVKMKEKGDIPEGYSVSREKKERFSLILESASTNQTSMYLCASSGEGTYEQYFGPGTRLTVT.

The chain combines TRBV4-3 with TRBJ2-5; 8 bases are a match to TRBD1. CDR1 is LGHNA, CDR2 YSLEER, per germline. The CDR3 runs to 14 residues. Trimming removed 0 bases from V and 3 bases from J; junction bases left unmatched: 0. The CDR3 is CASSQEDREETQYF. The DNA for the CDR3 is TGCGCCAGCAGCCAAGAGGACAGGGAAGAGACCCAGTACTTC.